This passage covers 19 T cell receptor beta chains from one sample sequenced in a study of metastatic and nonmetastatic thyroid tumors. With MiXCR, TCRdb called clones anew from the PCR reads. The data contain more than 13,000 clones, more than 20% of them singletons. Every patient was untreated before thyroid surgery. Sequencing was done on a sample of blood. The receptors were gathered from a female donor with papillary thyroid cancer or a benign thyroid nodule (not recorded which). Some clones in this sample may be carry-over from other donors' samples.

By share, this clone ranks as medium-sized. V and J are TRBV6-2 or TRBV6-3 and TRBJ2-5; weak D call: TRBD2 (5 bases). V lost 5 bases to trimming and J lost 1 base, with 14 bases between them. Germline CDR1 is MNHEY and CDR2 is SVGEGT. There are 15 residues in the CDR3. This chain's CDR3 is CASSPSRVSQETQYF. The CDR3 DNA sequence: TGTGCCAGCAGTCCTTCGCGGGTGTCCCAAGAGACCCAGTACTTC.

This clone has more than one count but fewer than ten. The chain couples TRBV6-2 or TRBV6-3 to TRBJ2-5, with 7 positions matching TRBD1. Unmatched junction bases numbered 3, after V lost 4 bases and J lost 1 base. CDR1 and CDR2 (germline): MNHEY, SVGEGT. CDR3 length: 14 amino acids. CDR3 in amino acids: CASSFRDSQETQYF. Written as DNA, the CDR3 is TGTGCCAGCAGTTTCCGGGACAGCCAAGAGACCCAGTACTTC.

This clone was found many times. The chain employs TRBV6-2 or TRBV6-3 and TRBJ2-1, with 8 bases matching TRBD2. The CDR3 sequence is 18 residues long. V shed 4 bases, J shed 3 bases, and the junction held 14 bases outside the gene matches. Germline V gives CDR1 MNHEY, CDR2 SVGEGT. The CDR3 here is CASSWDMNSGSNYNEQFF. DNA for the CDR3: TGTGCCAGCAGTTGGGACATGAACAGCGGGAGTAACTACAATGAGCAGTTCTTC.

Only a few counts were recorded for this clone. This chain links TRBV28 with TRBJ2-7; 8 bases map to TRBD1. Germline lookup yields CDR1 MDHEN and CDR2 SYDVKM. This CDR3 is 16 amino acids long. With V trimmed by 5 bases and J by 4 bases, 13 bases remained unmatched. The CDR3 DNA sequence: TGTGCCAGCAGTCCGTACGACAGGGGTATCCAATACGAGCAGTACTTC. This sequence encodes CASSPYDRGIQYEQYF. Using reference TRBV28 and TRBJ2-7 for the parts outside the CDR3, the full variable domain is DVKVTQSSRYLVKRTGEKVFLECVQDMDHENMFWYRQDPGLGLRLIYFSYDVKMKEKGDIPEGYSVSREKKERFSLILESASTNQTSMYLCASSPYDRGIQYEQYFGPGTRLTVT.

This clone was seen many times. The chain recombines TRBV7-2 with TRBJ2-1; maybe TRBD1 (6 bases). Trimming cost V 5 bases and J 12 bases, with 17 bases left between them. Looked up from germline, CDR1 is SGHTA and CDR2 is FQGNSA. This CDR3 contains 13 residues. CDR3 residues: CASSPPGQKGQFF. The CDR3 DNA reads as TGTGCCAGCAGCCCCCCGGGACAAAAGGGGCAGTTCTTC.

Worth noting for this clone: Sequence at one end of the junction differs from germline and may be a read error. The chain joins TRBV7-9 to TRBJ2-7; D may correspond to TRBD1 or TRBD2 (5 bases each). The germline gives CDR1 SEHNR, CDR2 FQNEAQ (reference sequence). CDR3 size: 13 residues. The chain's CDR3 is CASSHRGTYEKYF. CDR3 coding DNA: TGTGCCAGCAGCCACAGAGGGACCTACGAGAAGTACTTC.

In this sample, this clone turned up a few times. This could be a read error, since a much larger clone is one nucleotide away. The chain combines TRBV19 with TRBJ1-4; D unclear. CDR3 length equals 15 residues. Germline assignment: CDR1 LNHDA and CDR2 SQIVND (reference sequence). The CDR3 loop is CASSIYRKENEKLVF. The CDR3 DNA follows: TGTGCCAGTAGTATCTATCGGAAGGAGAATGAAAAACTGGTTTTT.

V is TRBV9 and J is TRBJ2-2; 8 bases agree with TRBD1. The CDR3 is 15 amino acids. Germline V gene data show CDR1 as SGDLS and CDR2 as YYNGEE. The junction had 7 bases not matched to a gene; V was cut back by 3 bases and J by 6 bases. The CDR3 DNA reads as TGTGCCAGCAGCGGGACAGGGAGAGAGGCCGGGGAGCTGTTTTTT. Its translation is CASSGTGREAGELFF.

The chain employs TRBV5-1 and TRBJ2-1; D is uncertain. Germline values: CDR1 SGHRS, CDR2 YFSETQ. CDR3 length equals 12 residues. Trimming removed 6 bases from V and 11 bases from J, with 15 bases in between. CDR3 DNA: TGCGCCAGCATCGAGGAGACCGCTCAGCAGTTCTTC. Protein: CASIEETAQQFF.

This clone was recorded once. The chain combines TRBV5-3 with TRBJ2-2; unclear D gene. TRBV5-3 is assigned to the ORF class and has an uncertain function. The CDR3 extends over 12 amino acids. V lost 8 bases to trimming and J lost 7 bases, with 12 bases between them. Here the CDR3 reads CASSKDFGELFF. In DNA form, the CDR3 reads TGTGCCAGCAGTAAGGATTTCGGGGAGCTGTTTTTT.

The chain recombines TRBV20-1 with TRBJ2-7; D gene unclear. Germline V gene sequence: CDR1 DFQATT, CDR2 SNEGSKA (reference sequence). V was cut by 8 bases and J by 6 bases, with 14 bases left in between. The CDR3 extends over 11 amino acids. CDR3 sequence: CSSKGNSEQYF. The CDR3 DNA follows: TGCAGTTCGAAAGGAAACTCCGAGCAGTACTTC.

This clone was recorded at least ten times. This chain connects TRBV4-2 to TRBJ1-4; 9 bases match TRBD1. Germline V gene data show CDR1 as LGHNA and CDR2 as YNFKEQ. The CDR3 contains 16 residues. V trimming: 4 bases; J trimming: 6 bases; junction bases outside the gene matches: 9. The chain's CDR3 is CASSLQGQGGHEKLFF. In nucleotides, the CDR3 is TGTGCCAGCAGCCTCCAGGGACAGGGCGGGCATGAAAAACTGTTTTTT.

This clone was seen at least ten times. This chain connects TRBV9 to TRBJ1-2, with TRBD1 identical over 7 bases. CDR3 length equals 14 residues. Per germline, CDR1 SGDLS and CDR2 YYNGEE. V lost 0 bases and J lost 5; bases outside the gene matches: 4. CDR3 DNA sequence: TGTGCCAGCAGCGTAGGAGGGGGCGAATATGGCTACACCTTC. The encoded protein is CASSVGGGEYGYTF.

The table lists this clone with many counts. The chain carries TRBV29-1 and TRBJ2-1, with D perhaps TRBD1 or TRBD2 (5 bases each). The CDR3 spans 15 residues. The germline gives CDR1 SQVTM, CDR2 ANQGSEA. V lost 0 bases to trimming and J lost 8 bases, with 17 bases between them. CDR3 protein: CSVEDFGTRGDEQFF. Here the CDR3 DNA reads TGCAGCGTTGAAGATTTTGGGACCAGAGGGGATGAGCAGTTCTTC.

This clone was seen at least ten times. The gene calls are TRBV29-1 and TRBJ2-1; D uncertain. Trimming took off 7 bases at V and 7 bases at J, with 14 bases between the two ends. Germline V gene lookup returns CDR1 SQVTM and CDR2 ANQGSEA. The CDR3 spans 12 residues. The CDR3 sequence: CSGTVDRNEQFF. The CDR3 coding sequence is TGCAGCGGTACGGTTGATCGAAATGAGCAGTTCTTC.

V usage is TRBV6-1 and J usage is TRBJ2-7; D gene ambiguous. Trimming pared 4 bases from V and 3 bases from J, leaving 13 bases between. The germline CDR1 and CDR2 sequences are MNHNS and SASEGT. CDR3 length: 14 amino acids. The CDR3 coding sequence is TGTGCCAGCAGTGCACAGTTGAGAAACTACGAGCAGTACTTC. Translating gives CASSAQLRNYEQYF.

This clone was observed once. This chain joins TRBV9 and TRBJ2-5; D perhaps matches TRBD1 (6 bases). Trimming removed 2 bases from V and 4 bases from J, with 12 bases in between. Germline CDR1 and CDR2: SGDLS and YYNGEE. The CDR3 sequence is 14 residues long. In DNA, the CDR3 is TGTGCCAGCAGCGTTAGTACAGGGCTAGAGACCCAGTACTTC. Its protein is CASSVSTGLETQYF.

In its sample, this clone ranks as medium-sized. The genes are TRBV6-1 and TRBJ1-3; D remains ambiguous. V lost 6 bases and J lost 3, with 3 bases in between. The CDR3 has 11 amino acids. Germline CDR1 is MNHNS and CDR2 is SASEGT. CDR3: CASSHGNTIYF. CDR3 nucleotide sequence: TGTGCCAGCAGCCATGGAAACACCATATATTTT.

This clone is medium-sized by share. This chain connects TRBV7-2 to TRBJ2-7; no definite D call. The germline gives CDR1 SGHTA, CDR2 FQGNSA. This CDR3 has 14 residues. V lost 5 bases and J lost 0, with 11 bases in between. The CDR3 is CASSPSYYSYEQYF. The CDR3 coding sequence is TGTGCCAGCAGCCCGAGCTACTACTCCTACGAGCAGTACTTC.